Listed below are T cell receptor beta chains from one sample, sequenced in a study of control samples from healthy donors and cancer patients. Clones were sequenced by immunoSEQ multiplex PCR, and TCRdb holds only the in-frame ones, with some missing. The sample has around 85,000 clones, roughly nine tenths seen once. The sequenced material came from blood. These receptors were collected from a woman in her sixties in good health. Each CDR3 is given with its conserved first and last residue. The D gene is left open where the match is weak. The listing skips clone size in some rows; elsewhere it reads once, few, many or a size class.

>NA|TRBJ2-3|TRBD2|TRBV5-1|16
TGCGCCAGCAGCTCCGGTAGCGGGGGGGGCACAGATACGCAGTATTTT
CASSSGSGGGTDTQYF
>NA|TRBJ2-7|TRBD2|TRBV24-1|17
TGTGCCACCAGTGACAGTTCCGGGACTAGCGGGAGTTACGAGCAGTACTTC
CATSDSSGTSGSYEQYF
>NA|TRBJ2-5|TRBD1|TRBV6-1|17
TGTGCCAGCAGTGAAGAGGAGAGACAGGGGGGCCAAGAGACCCAGTACTTC
CASSEEERQGGQETQYF
>NA|TRBJ2-3|NA|TRBV19|17
TGTGCCAGTAGCCGGTCCTCGTGGCTGGCTCAAGGAGATACGCAGTATTTT
CASSRSSWLAQGDTQYF
>NA|TRBJ2-5|TRBD2|TRBV24-1|17
TGTGCCACCAGCCGCGGGACTAGCGGGAGTGTTCTGGAGACCCAGTACTTC
CATSRGTSGSVLETQYF
>NA|TRBJ2-7|NA|TRBV5-5|16
TGTGCCAGCAGCTTGGAAGGGGTCCAGAGCTCCTACGAGCAGTACTTC
CASSLEGVQSSYEQYF
>NA|TRBJ2-2|NA|TRBV4-3|13
TGCGCCAGCAGCCAAGAAATTACCGGGGAGCTGTTTTTT
CASSQEITGELFF
>NA|TRBJ2-2|NA|TRBV7-3|11
TGTGCCAGCAGCCACGGCGGGGAGCTGTTTTTT
CASSHGGELFF
>few|TRBJ2-5|NA|TRBV7-2|13
TGTGCCAGCAGTCGTCTGGGGTCCGAGACCCAGTACTTC
CASSRLGSETQYF
>NA|TRBJ2-4|TRBD1|TRBV28|16
TGTGCCAGCAGTTTACTGGCGACAGGGGGTGAAAACATTCAGTACTTC
CASSLLATGGENIQYF
>NA|TRBJ1-1|TRBD1|TRBV6-1|18
TGTGCCAGCAGTGAGCAGACAGGGGGGCCTCTCATGAACACTGAAGCTTTCTTT
CASSEQTGGPLMNTEAFF
>NA|TRBJ2-3|TRBD1|TRBV5-1|14
TGCGCCAGCAGCCGGGACAGCCGCACAGATACGCAGTATTTT
CASSRDSRTDTQYF
>once|TRBJ2-7|NA|TRBV4-1|14
TGCGCCAGCAGCCAAGATCCGGGTAACTACGAGCAGTACTTC
CASSQDPGNYEQYF
>NA|TRBJ2-5|TRBD2|TRBV5-5|15
TGTGCCAGCAGCTACGGGGGGGCCCTCCAAGAGACCCAGTACTTC
CASSYGGALQETQYF
>NA|TRBJ2-3|TRBD2|TRBV28|17
TGTGCCAGCAGTTTGGGACTAGCGGGAGGGGGCGCAGATACGCAGTATTTT
CASSLGLAGGGADTQYF
>NA|TRBJ2-1|NA|TRBV11-3|12
TGTGCCAGCAGCTTAGCGGCAGAGCCACAGTTCTTC
CASSLAAEPQFF
>NA|TRBJ2-5|NA|TRBV11-3|15
TGCGCCAGCAGCTTCCGGGACGAGGGCTGGGAGACCCAGTACTTC
CASSFRDEGWETQYF
>once|TRBJ2-1|TRBD2|TRBV10-3|17
TGTGCCAGCGGGACTAGCGGGGGGCCGAGCTCCTACAATGAGCAGTTCTTC
CASGTSGGPSSYNEQFF
>NA|TRBJ1-1|TRBD1|TRBV6-6|15
TGTGCCAGCAGTTACGGGACAGGGGGAGGCACTGAAGCTTTCTTT
CASSYGTGGGTEAFF
>NA|TRBJ2-7|NA|TRBV12-3/TRBV12-4|13
TGTGCCAGCAGCCAGATCAGGTTCCACGAGCAGTACTTC
CASSQIRFHEQYF
>NA|TRBJ2-1|NA|TRBV11-2|12
TGTGCCAGCAGCTTAGCACGGAATGAGCAGTTCTTC
CASSLARNEQFF
>once|TRBJ2-5|NA|TRBV5-6|14
TGTGCCAGCAGCTTTTATCAGGGGAAAGAGACCCAGTACTTC
CASSFYQGKETQYF
>once|TRBJ1-6|NA|TRBV6-5|12
TGTGCCGCCCAAGGGGGGACTTCACCCCTCCACTTT
CAAQGGTSPLHF
>NA|TRBJ2-7|NA|TRBV19|15
TGTGCCAGTAGTATAGTAGGAGGGCCCGCCTACGAGCAGTACTTC
CASSIVGGPAYEQYF
>NA|TRBJ1-1|NA|TRBV29-1|14
TGCAGCGTTGTAGGGGGGCGTAGCGACACTGAAGCTTTCTTT
CSVVGGRSDTEAFF
>NA|TRBJ2-7|TRBD1|TRBV28|13
TGTGCCAGCAGTCCGAGACAGGGTTACGAGCAGTACTTC
CASSPRQGYEQYF
>NA|TRBJ2-5|TRBD2|TRBV7-3|14
TGTGCCAGCAGCTTTAGCGGGAGTGAAGAGACCCAGTACTTC
CASSFSGSEETQYF
>NA|TRBJ2-3|NA|TRBV5-6|14
TGTGCCAGCAGCTACCAGTGGGGCTCAGATACGCAGTATTTT
CASSYQWGSDTQYF
>NA|TRBJ2-7|NA|TRBV11-2|15
TGTGCCAGCAGCTTAGGGGACTCCTTGAACTACGAGCAGTACTTC
CASSLGDSLNYEQYF
>NA|TRBJ1-6|NA|TRBV3-1/TRBV3-2|15
TGTGCCAGCAGCCAAGGGGGCAGGAATAATTCACCCCTCCACTTT
CASSQGGRNNSPLHF
>NA|TRBJ2-1|TRBD2|TRBV3-1/TRBV3-2|13
TGTGCCAGCAGCTTTAGCGGGGGGAATGAGCAGTTCTTC
CASSFSGGNEQFF
>NA|TRBJ1-2|TRBD1|TRBV6-5|14
TGTGCCAGCAGTTACCGGACAGGGAGAAATGGCTACACCTTC
CASSYRTGRNGYTF
>NA|TRBJ1-1|NA|TRBV7-2|14
TGTGCCAGCAGCTTAGGCTTGGTCATCAGTGAAGCTTTCTTT
CASSLGLVISEAFF
>NA|TRBJ2-2|TRBD2|TRBV19|17
TGTGCCAGTAGTACGGTAGCGGGGGGCCCGTTAACCGGGGAGCTGTTTTTT
CASSTVAGGPLTGELFF
>NA|TRBJ1-2|TRBD1|TRBV10-3|13
TGTGCCATCCGCCGGGACAGGGATCTTGGCTACACCTTC
CAIRRDRDLGYTF
>NA|TRBJ1-2|TRBD1|TRBV7-8|14
TGTGCCAGCAGCCCGACAGGGGGCGGCTATGGCTACACCTTC
CASSPTGGGYGYTF
>NA|TRBJ2-7|NA|TRBV5-1|14
TGCGCCAGCAGCTTGATAGCCAGCTCCTACGAGCAGTACTTC
CASSLIASSYEQYF
>NA|TRBJ2-1|TRBD1|TRBV6-7|21
TGTGCCAGCAGTTCCTCGGACAGGGGCCTACGAGGAGTCGGGAGTTACAATGAGCAGTTCTTC
CASSSSDRGLRGVGSYNEQFF
>NA|TRBJ1-1|TRBD1|TRBV5-1|15
TGCGCCAGCAGCTCGGGACAGTGGGAGGACACTGAAGCTTTCTTT
CASSSGQWEDTEAFF
>NA|TRBJ1-2|NA|TRBV14|13
TGTGCCAGCAGCCAGACCTTCGGAGGGGGCTACACCTTC
CASSQTFGGGYTF
>NA|TRBJ2-3|TRBD2|TRBV5-1|15
TGCGCCAGCAGCTACCTAGCGGGGGTCACAGATACGCAGTATTTT
CASSYLAGVTDTQYF
>once|TRBJ2-5|TRBD1|TRBV7-2|13
TGTGCCAGCAGCCGAGGGGGCGAGGAGACCCAGTACTTC
CASSRGGEETQYF
>NA|TRBJ2-1|NA|TRBV7-9|12
TGTGCCAGCAGCCCCACTAGCAGTGAGCAGTTCTTC
CASSPTSSEQFF
>NA|TRBJ2-3|TRBD2|TRBV11-3|12
TGTGCCAGCAGTCCTGGGACTAACGAGCAGTATTTT
CASSPGTNEQYF